Below, 29 T cell receptor beta chains from the same sample are listed, as sequenced in a study of CD8+ T cells in alopecia areata. The authors extracted RNA and reverse transcribed it into cDNA as the sequencing template. Some clones are missing from TCRdb's copy, which holds only in-frame ones; the method was immunoSEQ multiplex PCR. The sample includes some 170,000 clones, about 72% seen only once; the top ten take roughly 10%. Sequencing used CD8+ T cells sorted from blood, obtained at week 0. These receptors all come from a human donor with alopecia areata.

This clone has only one observation. The chain has TRBV30 and TRBJ2-7; no firm D call. V gave up 2 bases and J gave up 1 base, with 12 bases separating them. CDR1 and CDR2 from the germline V gene are GTSNPN and SVGIG (reference sequence). The CDR3 extends over 14 amino acids. CDR3 nucleotide sequence: TGTGCCTGGAGTTTAGTCGTACCTTCCTACGAGCAGTACTTC. Its translation: CAWSLVVPSYEQYF.

This clone occurred many times. This chain uses TRBV9 with TRBJ2-7, with 7 bases identical to TRBD1. Germline CDR1 is SGDLS and CDR2 is YYNGEE. This CDR3 contains 15 residues. With V trimmed by 0 bases and J by 5 bases, 8 bases remained unmatched. The CDR3 here is CASSVESRGQDEQYF. Here the CDR3 DNA reads TGTGCCAGCAGCGTAGAATCAAGGGGGCAGGACGAGCAGTACTTC.

The J gene is TRBJ1-2, the V gene TRBV5-1; D gene unclear. The V and J ends lost 3 bases and 8 bases respectively, with 14 bases between them. This CDR3 is 13 amino acids long. Per germline, CDR1 SGHRS and CDR2 YFSETQ. The CDR3 loop reads CASSYQESGGYTF. In DNA form, the CDR3 reads TGCGCCAGCAGCTATCAGGAATCTGGCGGCTACACCTTC.

The chain carries TRBV6-1 and TRBJ2-7, with 8 bases matching TRBD2. CDR3 length: 14 amino acids. Trimming took 4 bases from V and 5 from J; bases not matched to a gene: 7. Germline V lookup: CDR1 MNHNS, CDR2 SASEGT. In nucleotides, the CDR3 is TGTGCCAGCAGTGTCGGGAGGGAACGAGACGAGCAGTACTTC. It encodes CASSVGRERDEQYF.

The chain recombines TRBV5-6 with TRBJ1-4, with no clear D. Germline CDR1 and CDR2: SGHDT and YYEEEE. The CDR3 has 13 amino acids. V lost 2 bases, J lost 8 bases, and 10 bases lay in between. The CDR3 DNA follows: TGTGCCAGCAGCTTCGGCAACGGAGAAAAACTGTTTTTT. It yields the protein CASSFGNGEKLFF.

The rearrangement uses TRBV7-9 and TRBJ1-1; 10 positions agree with TRBD1. The V gene end was trimmed by 5 bases and the J gene end by 5 bases; junction bases not matched to a gene: 14. Germline V lookup: CDR1 SEHNR, CDR2 FQNEAQ (reference sequence). CDR3 size: 17 residues. This CDR3 reads CASSPDRGDRGETEAFF. CDR3 nucleotide sequence: TGTGCCAGCAGCCCGGATAGGGGGGACAGGGGAGAGACTGAAGCTTTCTTT.

This clone came up a few times. This chain uses TRBV2 with TRBJ1-6; no definite D call. Germline CDR1 is SNHLY and CDR2 is FYNNEI. There are 15 residues in the CDR3. Trimming shortened V by 0 bases and J by 10 bases, and 13 bases separated the two germline ends. The DNA of the CDR3 is TGTGCCAGCAGTGAAGCCTCAGAACTAGGGTCACCCCTCCACTTT. It encodes CASSEASELGSPLHF.

This clone has only a few counts. This rearrangement joins TRBV27 to TRBJ2-5; D not resolved. The germline CDR1 and CDR2 sequences are MNHEY and SMNVEV (reference sequence). The CDR3 sequence is 13 residues long. The ends were cut back, 2 bases at V and 5 bases at J, with 9 bases in the middle. The CDR3 spells CASSLPGAETQYF. CDR3 nucleotides: TGTGCCAGCAGTTTACCAGGCGCGGAGACCCAGTACTTC.

This clone was detected a few times. The rearrangement joins TRBV15 to TRBJ2-5; 7 bases line up with TRBD1. The CDR3 totals 11 residues. Germline values: CDR1 LNHNV, CDR2 YYDKDF (reference sequence). Trimming took 8 bases from V and 3 from J; bases not matched to a gene: 0. The CDR3 spells CATGTEETQYF. The CDR3, as DNA: TGTGCCACCGGGACAGAAGAGACCCAGTACTTC.

This chain connects TRBV2 to TRBJ1-2; D is ambiguous. CDR1 and CDR2 (germline): SNHLY, FYNNEI. This CDR3 has 11 residues. With 3 bases removed from V and 6 bases from J, the gap between germline ends came to 5 bases. The CDR3 bases are TGTGCCAGCAGTGATGGGGATGGCTACACCTTC. It encodes CASSDGDGYTF.

Only a few counts were recorded for this clone. V is TRBV7-9 and J is TRBJ2-1; 7 bases agree with TRBD1. The V and J ends lost 5 bases and 3 bases, in that order; junction bases with no gene match: 7. Germline V gene sequence: CDR1 SEHNR, CDR2 FQNEAQ (reference sequence). CDR3 length equals 15 residues. CDR3: CASSHTGVGYNEQFF. CDR3 coding DNA: TGTGCCAGCAGCCATACAGGGGTAGGCTACAATGAGCAGTTCTTC.

The chain carries TRBV29-1 and TRBJ2-1; 7 bases match TRBD1. Germline V CDR1 and CDR2: SQVTM, ANQGSEA. V was pared by 5 bases and J by 0 bases, with 10 bases of the junction left unmatched. CDR3 size: 16 residues. This chain's CDR3 is CSVKPPDRSSYNEQFF. The CDR3 region has the DNA TGCAGCGTTAAACCCCCGGACAGGAGCTCCTACAATGAGCAGTTCTTC.

J is TRBJ1-6 and V is TRBV30; 8 bases match TRBD1. Trimming took 2 bases from V and 9 from J; bases not matched to a gene: 6. Per germline, CDR1 GTSNPN and CDR2 SVGIG (reference sequence). This CDR3 has 14 residues. This CDR3 is CAWSLGQGGSPLHF. The DNA for the CDR3 is TGTGCCTGGAGTCTAGGACAGGGCGGTTCACCCCTCCACTTT.

V gene TRBV9 combines with J gene TRBJ2-7; TRBD1 or TRBD2 may be the D gene (6 bases each). Trimming removed 3 bases at V and 3 bases at J, with 13 bases between. CDR1 and CDR2 (germline): SGDLS, YYNGEE. The CDR3 totals 14 residues. In DNA form, the CDR3 reads TGTGCCAGCAGCGGAGACAAGGGGGGCTACGAGCAGTACTTC. It translates to CASSGDKGGYEQYF.

The chain couples TRBV13 to TRBJ1-5; TRBD1 matches at 7 bases. V lost 4 bases to trimming and J lost 7 bases; unmatched junction nucleotides: 4. Germline lookup yields CDR1 PRHDT and CDR2 FYEKMQ (reference sequence). The CDR3 loop spans 13 amino acids. CDR3 region: CASSSGGGQPQHF. The CDR3 region has the DNA TGTGCCAGCAGCTCAGGGGGAGGCCAGCCCCAGCATTTT.

CDR3: CASSPRDRGSSYEQYF. The CDR3 nucleotides read TGTGCCAGCAGCCCGAGGGACAGGGGAAGCTCCTACGAGCAGTACTTC. The V gene is TRBV11-3, the J gene TRBJ2-7; 10 bases fit TRBD1. Germline V CDR1 and CDR2: SGHNT, YENEEA. The junction had 7 bases not matched to a gene; V was cut back by 5 bases and J by 0 bases. The CDR3 has 16 amino acids.

The chain couples TRBV5-1 to TRBJ1-5; the D is unclear. CDR3 length: 13 residues. CDR1 and CDR2 (germline): SGHRS, YFSETQ. V dropped 3 bases and J dropped 7 bases, with 11 bases sitting between them. CDR3 sequence reads: CASSWWPRQPQHF. In DNA, the CDR3 is TGCGCCAGCAGCTGGTGGCCAAGGCAGCCCCAGCATTTT. The complete variable domain, with remaining parts taken from reference TRBV5-1 and TRBJ1-5, reads KAGVTQTPRYLIKTRGQQVTLSCSPISGHRSVSWYQQTPGQGLQFLFEYFSETQRNKGNFPGRFSGRQFSNSRSEMNVSTLELGDSALYLCASSWWPRQPQHFGDGTRLSIL.

The chain links TRBV9 to TRBJ2-7, with TRBD2 as a possible D gene (5 bases). The CDR3 loop spans 14 amino acids. CDR1 SGDLS and CDR2 YYNGEE come from the germline V gene. V was clipped by 4 bases and J by 2 bases, with 13 bases between them. CDR3 bases: TGTGCCAGCAGCCAACTTTCTAGCCCCTACGAGCAGTACTTC. Protein sequence: CASSQLSSPYEQYF.

This chain joins TRBV11-2 and TRBJ2-5, with D perhaps TRBD2 (7 bases). This CDR3 is 15 amino acids long. The ends were cut back, 4 bases at V and 7 bases at J, with 19 bases in the middle. Germline CDR1 reads SGHAT; CDR2 reads FQNNGV. This CDR3 reads CASSSPIAGAGTQYF. DNA for the CDR3: TGTGCCAGCAGCTCACCAATTGCGGGGGCCGGGACCCAGTACTTC.

A few counts support this clone. This chain connects TRBV29-1 to TRBJ1-2, with D hard to call. The germline V gene encodes CDR1 SQVTM and CDR2 ANQGSEA. CDR3 length: 12 amino acids. V was trimmed by 1 base and J by 4 bases, leaving 7 bases between them. CDR3 residues: CSVEGNFYGYTF. CDR3 coding DNA: TGCAGCGTTGAAGGGAATTTCTATGGCTACACCTTC.

The CDR3: CASSFVGLAGASGYNEQFF. DNA for the CDR3: TGTGCCAGTAGTTTTGTCGGACTAGCGGGGGCGTCTGGCTACAATGAGCAGTTCTTC. This rearrangement joins TRBV19 to TRBJ2-1; TRBD2 matches 13 bases. J lost 3 bases, V lost 5 bases, and 13 bases had no gene match. CDR1 LNHDA and CDR2 SQIVND come from the germline V gene (reference sequence). The CDR3 is made up of 19 amino acids.

This clone was detected only a few times. The chain combines TRBV7-6 with TRBJ2-7; 7 bases align to TRBD2. J gave up 7 bases and V 8 bases, and 2 bases lay outside the gene matches. Germline V gene sequence: CDR1 SGHVS, CDR2 FNYEAQ. The CDR3 consists of 10 residues. The CDR3 DNA reads TGTGCCAGCGGGGGGGTGGAGCAGTACTTC. Its protein is CASGGVEQYF.

Here the CDR3 DNA reads TGTGCCAGCACCTCCGGGGACAATAACTATGGCTACACCTTC. Its protein is CASTSGDNNYGYTF. The chain employs TRBV9 and TRBJ1-2; D is possibly TRBD1 (6 bases). Trimming shortened V by 6 bases and J by 1 base, and 13 bases separated the two germline ends. This CDR3 has 14 amino acids. The V gene's germline CDR1 is SGDLS and CDR2 YYNGEE.

This clone has more than one count but fewer than ten. The chain links TRBV13 to TRBJ2-2; possible D gene TRBD2, 6 bases. V was clipped by 5 bases and J by 7 bases, with 20 bases between them. The germline V gene encodes CDR1 PRHDT and CDR2 FYEKMQ (reference sequence). This CDR3 is built from 16 residues. CDR3 in amino acids: CASSTPAGPSRGELFF. In nucleotides, the CDR3 is TGTGCCAGCAGCACCCCAGCGGGCCCGTCTCGCGGGGAGCTGTTTTTT.

This clone appeared a single time. This chain connects TRBV29-1 to TRBJ2-3, with D tentatively TRBD1 or TRBD2 (5 bases each). Germline V lookup: CDR1 SQVTM, CDR2 ANQGSEA. The CDR3 loop spans 15 amino acids. Trimming took off 5 bases at V and 4 bases at J, with 19 bases between the two ends. The CDR3 nucleotides read TGCAGCGTTACCTGGACAAGGGTGCGGGCAGATACGCAGTATTTT. Its translation: CSVTWTRVRADTQYF.

A few counts support this clone. The CDR3 is CASSEHRGSTGELFF. The CDR3 DNA reads TGTGCCAGCAGTGAACACAGGGGAAGCACCGGGGAGCTGTTTTTT. The chain combines TRBV25-1 with TRBJ2-2; 7 positions match TRBD1. V was clipped by 2 bases and J by 4 bases; unmatched bases: 4. The CDR3 runs 15 residues. CDR1 is MGHDK and CDR2 is SYGVNS in the germline V gene.

The chain links TRBV7-9 to TRBJ2-5; TRBD1 agrees at 10 bases. The germline V gene encodes CDR1 SEHNR and CDR2 FQNEAQ (reference sequence). This CDR3 has 15 residues. V trimming: 5 bases; J trimming: 4 bases; junction bases outside the gene matches: 7. The CDR3 protein is CASSKGQGQGETQYF. Here the CDR3 DNA reads TGTGCCAGCAGCAAGGGACAGGGGCAGGGAGAGACCCAGTACTTC.

This chain joins TRBV30 and TRBJ1-2, with D perhaps TRBD1 (5 bases). The CDR3 is made up of 12 amino acids. The ends were cut back, 2 bases at V and 7 bases at J, with 11 bases in the middle. CDR1 is GTSNPN, CDR2 SVGIG, per germline (reference sequence). CDR3 coding DNA: TGTGCCTGGAGTTACCAGGGTTTTGGCTACACCTTC. Amino acids: CAWSYQGFGYTF.

This chain uses TRBV30 with TRBJ2-7; 7 nucleotides match TRBD2. Trimming at V came to 2 bases and at J to 6 bases, leaving 10 bases not matched to a gene. The CDR3 is 14 amino acids. Per germline, CDR1 GTSNPN and CDR2 SVGIG (reference sequence). This CDR3 is CAWSPPRGESEQYF. Written as DNA, the CDR3 is TGTGCCTGGAGTCCTCCCCGGGGGGAGAGCGAGCAGTACTTC.